The 30 T cell receptor beta chains below were found in one sample sequenced in a study of T cell responses to AZD1222 COVID-19 vaccine. Assay: immunoSEQ multiplex PCR; the TCRdb copy retains only in-frame clones and omits some. This sample has approximately 120,000 clones, with around 87% found just once. Material: peripheral blood, obtained on day 0 of AZD1222 vaccination. These receptors came from an adult in good health.

The chain recombines TRBV28 with TRBJ2-7; D remains unclear. V shed 4 bases and J shed 5 bases, with 12 bases lying between them. The CDR3 sequence is 13 residues long. Germline assignment: CDR1 MDHEN and CDR2 SYDVKM. Here the CDR3 DNA reads TGTGCCAGCAGTTCTCCCTTCGGTAACGAGCAGTACTTC. Amino acids: CASSSPFGNEQYF.

V usage is TRBV15 and J usage is TRBJ2-1; D possibly uses TRBD1 or TRBD2 (5 bases each). The CDR3 covers 17 residues. V gave up 0 bases and J gave up 7 bases, with 19 bases separating them. Germline CDR1 and CDR2: LNHNV and YYDKDF (reference sequence). CDR3: CATSRDVGTQLGNEQFF. DNA for the CDR3: TGTGCCACCAGCAGAGATGTGGGGACCCAGCTAGGGAATGAGCAGTTCTTC.

This rearrangement joins TRBV19 to TRBJ1-2; no definite D call. Trimming pared 9 bases from V and 2 bases from J, leaving 10 bases between. Germline V lookup: CDR1 LNHDA, CDR2 SQIVND (reference sequence). The CDR3 is made up of 12 amino acids. The CDR3 loop reads CASEDLNYGYTF. The CDR3 bases are TGTGCCAGCGAAGACCTAAACTATGGCTACACCTTC. Combining the CDR3 with reference TRBV19 and TRBJ1-2 gives the whole variable domain DGGITQSPKYLFRKEGQNVTLSCEQNLNHDAMYWYRQDPGQGLRLIYYSQIVNDFQKGDIAEGYSVSREKKESFPLTVTSAQKNPTAFYLCASEDLNYGYTFGSGTRLTVV.

The J gene is TRBJ1-1, the V gene TRBV7-2; unclear D gene. The V gene's germline CDR1 is SGHTA and CDR2 FQGNSA. With 2 bases removed from V and 0 bases from J, the gap between germline ends came to 10 bases. This CDR3 region has 15 residues. The CDR3 loop is CASSLSSTMNTEAFF. CDR3 bases: TGTGCCAGCAGCTTATCCTCTACGATGAACACTGAAGCTTTCTTT.

The rearrangement joins TRBV14 to TRBJ2-1; 7 bases line up with TRBD2. CDR3 length equals 16 residues. Unmatched junction bases numbered 5, after V lost 3 bases and J lost 0 bases. CDR1 SGHDN and CDR2 FVKESK come from the germline V gene. The CDR3 protein is CASSQTGGNSYNEQFF. The CDR3 DNA follows: TGTGCCAGCAGCCAGACCGGGGGGAACTCCTACAATGAGCAGTTCTTC. The entire variable domain, with the rest obtained from reference TRBV14 and TRBJ2-1, is as follows: EAGVTQFPSHSVIEKGQTVTLRCDPISGHDNLYWYRRVMGKEIKFLLHFVKESKQDESGMPNNRFLAERTGGTYSTLKVQPAELEDSGVYFCASSQTGGNSYNEQFFGPGTRLTVL.

The rearrangement links TRBV21-1 to TRBJ2-3; TRBD2, the D gene given by the table, was not confirmed from the DNA. TRBV21-1 represents a pseudogene. CDR3 length: 19 residues. CDR3 sequence reads: CASRRGSTGGAPSTDTQYF. The CDR3 DNA reads TGTGCCAGCAGAAGGGGCTCAACGGGGGGGGCACCTAGCACAGATACGCAGTATTTT.

The J gene is TRBJ1-2, the V gene TRBV7-2; D may be TRBD1 (5 bases). V gave up 3 bases and J gave up 8 bases, with 19 bases separating them. This CDR3 has 15 amino acids. CDR1 and CDR2 from the germline V gene are SGHTA and FQGNSA. CDR3 sequence reads: CASSLGPWGEYGYTF. The CDR3 nucleotides are TGTGCCAGCAGCTTGGGGCCTTGGGGTGAATACGGCTACACCTTC.

This clone was recorded a few times. J is TRBJ2-1 and V is TRBV19; the match to TRBD2 covers 11 bases. The ends lost 5 bases at V and 4 bases at J; junction bases unmatched: 7. The CDR3 runs to 16 residues. Looked up from germline, CDR1 is LNHDA and CDR2 is SQIVND (reference sequence). The CDR3 bases are TGTGCCAGTAGTGCGACTAGCGGGACTCTATACAATGAGCAGTTCTTC. Translation gives CASSATSGTLYNEQFF.

This clone was detected only once. One end of the junction varies from germline; a read error may be responsible. The chain recombines TRBV6-2 or TRBV6-3 with TRBJ1-3; D gene uncertain. The CDR3 covers 15 residues. Germline lookup yields CDR1 MNHEY and CDR2 SVGEGT. CDR3 region: CASSYSLSSGNTIYF. CDR3 coding DNA: TGTGCCAGCAGCTACTCCCTATCCTCTGGAAACACCATATATTTT.

There are a few counts of this clone. The chain is built from TRBV4-2 and TRBJ2-2, with 14 bases matching TRBD2. Germline V gene lookup returns CDR1 LGHNA and CDR2 YNFKEQ. V was pared by 3 bases and J by 7 bases, with 4 bases of the junction left unmatched. The CDR3 totals 16 residues. Written as DNA, the CDR3 is TGTGCCAGCAGCCAGCCGACTAGCGGGAGGGACGGGGAGCTGTTTTTT. It yields the protein CASSQPTSGRDGELFF.

This chain uses TRBV6-6 with TRBJ1-2; D possibly corresponds to TRBD1 (5 bases). Germline loops: CDR1 MNHNY, CDR2 SVGAGI (reference sequence). Trimming took 6 bases from V and 4 from J, leaving 15 bases between them. The CDR3 loop spans 14 amino acids. As DNA, the CDR3 is TGTGCCAGCAGCCACGTGGAGGGACCCTATGGCTACACCTTC. It translates to CASSHVEGPYGYTF.

The chain combines TRBV19 with TRBJ2-3; 7 bases align to TRBD2. Germline-derived CDR1 and CDR2 are LNHDA and SQIVND (reference sequence). V shed 5 bases, J shed 7 bases, and the junction held 15 bases outside the gene matches. CDR3 length equals 16 residues. The CDR3 loop reads CASSALASGGSNTQYF. CDR3 nucleotide sequence: TGTGCCAGTAGTGCCCTGGCTAGCGGTGGTTCGAATACGCAGTATTTT.

The chain links TRBV5-8 to TRBJ1-1; D might be TRBD1 (6 bases). CDR1 is SGHTS, CDR2 YDEGEE, per germline. Trimming took 5 bases from V and 1 from J, leaving 12 bases between them. The CDR3 loop spans 14 amino acids. CDR3 in amino acids: CASSSQGKNTEAFF. In nucleotides, the CDR3 is TGTGCCAGCAGTTCCCAGGGGAAGAACACTGAAGCTTTCTTT. The full variable domain, with the rest looked up from reference TRBV5-8 and TRBJ1-1, is EAGVTQSPTHLIKTRGQQATLRCSPISGHTSVYWYQQALGLGLQFLLWYDEGEERNRGNFPPRFSGRQFPNYSSELNVNALELEDSALYLCASSSQGKNTEAFFGQGTRLTVV.

J is TRBJ1-5 and V is TRBV4-2; 7 bases agree with TRBD1. Germline V gene sequence: CDR1 LGHNA, CDR2 YNFKEQ. There are 16 residues in the CDR3. V lost 1 base to trimming and J lost 4 bases; unmatched junction nucleotides: 7. The CDR3 here is CASSQGGQGGNQPQHF. DNA for the CDR3: TGTGCCAGCAGCCAAGGCGGCCAGGGGGGAAATCAGCCCCAGCATTTT.

This chain connects TRBV6-5 to TRBJ2-3, with 8 positions matching TRBD1. This CDR3 is built from 14 residues. Per the germline V gene, CDR1 is MNHEY and CDR2 is SVGAGI. V shed 4 bases, J shed 6 bases, and the junction held 6 bases outside the gene matches. The CDR3 DNA is TGTGCCAGCAGTTCACGACAGGGGAGGGATACGCAGTATTTT. This sequence encodes CASSSRQGRDTQYF.

The chain combines TRBV30 with TRBJ1-1; the D gene is possibly TRBD1 (5 bases). Germline CDR1 is GTSNPN and CDR2 is SVGIG (reference sequence). V lost 0 bases, J lost 4 bases, and 9 bases lay in between. There are 13 residues in the CDR3. CDR3 coding DNA: TGTGCCTGGAGTGTAGGCAGGGCCACTGAAGCTTTCTTT. Protein sequence: CAWSVGRATEAFF.

This clone has more than one count but fewer than ten. Other nucleotide sequences from this sample produce the same CDR3. The rearrangement uses TRBV5-1 and TRBJ1-1; D remains ambiguous. Germline lookup yields CDR1 SGHRS and CDR2 YFSETQ. This CDR3 has 14 residues. V lost 4 bases and J 1 base, leaving 11 bases between the germline ends. This CDR3 is CASSTRTANTEAFF. The DNA of the CDR3 is TGCGCCAGCAGCACTAGGACGGCGAACACTGAAGCTTTCTTT.

The chain uses TRBV19 and TRBJ1-2; TRBD1 is a possible D gene (5 bases). The V end lost 3 bases, the J end lost 0 bases, and 8 bases lay between the germline ends. Germline-derived CDR1 and CDR2 are LNHDA and SQIVND (reference sequence). CDR3 length: 14 amino acids. The chain's CDR3 is CASSIRDANYGYTF. CDR3 nucleotides: TGTGCCAGTAGTATCCGGGACGCTAACTATGGCTACACCTTC.

This clone was counted only a few times. The gene calls are TRBV14 and TRBJ2-3; D call uncertain. V was trimmed by 9 bases and J by 2 bases, leaving 9 bases between them. The CDR3 is 12 amino acids. Germline V lookup: CDR1 SGHDN, CDR2 FVKESK. CDR3: CASGFITDTQYF. CDR3 DNA sequence: TGTGCCAGTGGATTCATCACAGATACGCAGTATTTT.

This sequence joins TRBV3-1 (or the pseudogene TRBV3-2) and TRBJ1-1; 11 bases map to TRBD1. The germline V gene encodes CDR1 LGHDT and CDR2 YNNKEL (reference sequence). V trimming: 4 bases; J trimming: 3 bases; junction bases outside the gene matches: 4. CDR3 size: 15 residues. The CDR3 nucleotides read TGTGCCAGCAGCCTCCGGGACAGGGGGTACACTGAAGCTTTCTTT. It is translated as CASSLRDRGYTEAFF.

This clone was detected once. The rearrangement links TRBV7-9 to TRBJ1-3; D gene ambiguous. Deletions cut 4 bases from V and 0 bases from J, with 10 bases between. This CDR3 has 15 residues. Germline-derived CDR1 and CDR2 are SEHNR and FQNEAQ (reference sequence). The CDR3 spells CASSSEGSSGNTIYF. The CDR3 nucleotides are TGTGCCAGCAGCTCAGAAGGTTCCTCTGGAAACACCATATATTTT.

This chain joins TRBV9 and TRBJ2-7, with a tentative D call TRBD1 (5 bases). The germline CDR1 and CDR2 sequences are SGDLS and YYNGEE. V gave up 4 bases and J gave up 4 bases, with 15 bases separating them. CDR3 length: 14 residues. In nucleotides, the CDR3 is TGTGCCAGCAGCCCCTCGGACATCTCTTACGAGCAGTACTTC. Translation gives CASSPSDISYEQYF.

V and J are TRBV6-4 and TRBJ2-7; possible D gene TRBD1, 6 bases. From germline, CDR1 is MRHNA and CDR2 SNTAGT. Trimming removed 2 bases at V and 4 bases at J, with 15 bases between. The CDR3 spans 15 residues. The chain's CDR3 is CASSDRPGTPYEQYF. The DNA for the CDR3 is TGTGCCAGCAGTGACAGACCCGGGACACCGTACGAGCAGTACTTC.

The J gene is TRBJ2-7, the V gene TRBV9; 9 bases align to TRBD2. J was trimmed by 6 bases and V by 4 bases; bases with no gene match: 8. From germline, CDR1 is SGDLS and CDR2 YYNGEE. The CDR3 is made up of 14 amino acids. CDR3 in amino acids: CASSFGTSLSEQYF. CDR3 bases: TGTGCCAGCAGCTTCGGGACTAGCTTGAGCGAGCAGTACTTC.

The V call is TRBV11-2, the J call TRBJ2-3; 10 bases fit TRBD2. Germline loops: CDR1 SGHAT, CDR2 FQNNGV. The CDR3 is 15 amino acids. The V and J ends lost 6 bases and 4 bases, in that order; junction bases with no gene match: 7. CDR3: CASRELAGVADTQYF. DNA of the CDR3: TGTGCCAGCAGAGAGCTAGCGGGAGTTGCAGATACGCAGTATTTT.

The V call is TRBV30, the J call TRBJ2-2; D unclear. CDR3 length equals 11 residues. Germline loops: CDR1 GTSNPN, CDR2 SVGIG (reference sequence). V lost 5 bases and J 4 bases, leaving 5 bases between the germline ends. The CDR3 DNA reads as TGTGCCTGGGGGGTCACCGGGGAGCTGTTTTTT. Translation gives CAWGVTGELFF. The complete variable domain, with remaining parts taken from reference TRBV30 and TRBJ2-2, reads SQTIHQWPATLVQPVGSPLSLECTVEGTSNPNLYWYRQAAGRGLQLLFYSVGIGQISSEVPQNLSASRPQDRQFILSSKKLLLSDSGFYLCAWGVTGELFFGEGSRLTVL.

In DNA, the CDR3 is TGCAGTGCTAGTCATCCTAGGGTAGGTGACACTGAAGCTTTCTTT. This sequence encodes CSASHPRVGDTEAFF. The chain employs TRBV20-1 and TRBJ1-1; D unresolved. CDR1 and CDR2 from the germline V gene are DFQATT and SNEGSKA (reference sequence). Trimming pared 3 bases from V and 3 bases from J, leaving 17 bases between. CDR3 length equals 15 residues.

The chain recombines TRBV3-1 (or the pseudogene TRBV3-2) with TRBJ1-1; D is perhaps TRBD1 (6 bases). The CDR3 extends over 15 amino acids. Germline V gene lookup returns CDR1 LGHDT and CDR2 YNNKEL (reference sequence). V was pared by 3 bases and J by 7 bases, with 18 bases between. The CDR3 is CASSHSSRGLFEAFF. The DNA of the CDR3 is TGTGCCAGCAGCCACTCGTCCAGGGGTCTATTTGAAGCTTTCTTT.

Worth noting for this clone: Different DNA sequences within this sample yield the same CDR3. The chain employs TRBV27 and TRBJ2-7; D could derive from TRBD1 or TRBD2 (5 bases each). Germline V gene sequence: CDR1 MNHEY, CDR2 SMNVEV (reference sequence). The CDR3 consists of 13 residues. Trimming took off 3 bases at V and 0 bases at J, with 6 bases between the two ends. CDR3 sequence reads: CASSLGTSYEQYF. CDR3 DNA: TGTGCCAGCAGTTTGGGGACCTCCTACGAGCAGTACTTC.

As concerns this clone: This CDR3 is missing its conserved last phenylalanine or tryptophan, likely due to a read error. No DNA is shown, since the ends of the CDR3 on it are uncertain; the CDR3 is the one TCRdb lists. This chain uses TRBV6-2 or TRBV6-3 with TRBJ1-2. In germline, CDR1 is MNHEY, CDR2 SVGEGT. The CDR3 region is 13 residues in length, termini included. The CDR3 here is CASSAPGRTISDL.